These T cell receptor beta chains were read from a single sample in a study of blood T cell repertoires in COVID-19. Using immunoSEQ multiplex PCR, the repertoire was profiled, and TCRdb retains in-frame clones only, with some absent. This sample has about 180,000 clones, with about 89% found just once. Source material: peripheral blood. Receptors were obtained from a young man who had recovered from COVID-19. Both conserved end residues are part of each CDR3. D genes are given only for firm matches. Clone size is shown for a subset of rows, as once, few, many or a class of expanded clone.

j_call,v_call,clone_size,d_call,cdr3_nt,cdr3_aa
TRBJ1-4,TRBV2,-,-,TGTGCCAGCAGTGAAGACAGGATTAATGAAAAACTGTTTTTT,CASSEDRINEKLFF
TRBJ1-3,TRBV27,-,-,TGTGCCAGCAAACCCGCAGGGGCTTCTGGAAACACCATATATTTT,CASKPAGASGNTIYF
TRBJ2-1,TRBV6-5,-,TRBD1,TGTGCCAGCAGTTCCGGACAGGGGGGACAGTTCTTC,CASSSGQGGQFF
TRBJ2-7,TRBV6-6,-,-,TGTGCCAGCAGCTACAGGTCCGAGGCAACCTACGAGCAGTACTTC,CASSYRSEATYEQYF
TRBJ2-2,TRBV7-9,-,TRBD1,TGTGCCAGCAGCCTTGGCCGGGGGACAGGGAACACCGGGGAGCTGTTTTTT,CASSLGRGTGNTGELFF
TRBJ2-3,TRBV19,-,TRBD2,TGTGCCAGTAGTGCTAGCGGGATTCGGAATACGCAGTATTTT,CASSASGIRNTQYF
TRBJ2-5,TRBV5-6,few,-,TGTGCCAGCAGCTTGGACACGGGGGAGGAGACCCAGTACTTC,CASSLDTGEETQYF
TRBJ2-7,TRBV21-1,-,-,TGTGCCAGCAGCGGGGAAGGACTAGCGAACTCCTACGAGCAGTACTTC,CASSGEGLANSYEQYF
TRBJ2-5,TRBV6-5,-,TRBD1,TGTGCCAGCAGTCCTAGACAGGGCCGCGAGACCCAGTACTTC,CASSPRQGRETQYF
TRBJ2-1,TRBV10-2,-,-,TGCGCCAGCAGTACTTCCAGTCGCAGGGAGCAGTTCTTC,CASSTSSRREQFF
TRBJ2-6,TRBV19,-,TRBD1,TGTGCCAGTAGTCCCGGGACAGGGTATCCCTCTGGGGCCAACGTCCTGACTTTC,CASSPGTGYPSGANVLTF
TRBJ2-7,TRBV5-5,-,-,TGTGCCAGCAGCTTGGGGTACAGGGACCAGGAGCAGTACTTC,CASSLGYRDQEQYF
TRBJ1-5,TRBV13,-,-,TGTGCCAGCAGCTTCGGTAGCAATCAGTCCCAGCATTTT,CASSFGSNQSQHF
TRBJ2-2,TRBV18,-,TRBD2,TGTGCCAGCTCACCACTGCCATCCCCTAGCGGGAGGGACACCGGGGAGCTGTTTTTT,CASSPLPSPSGRDTGELFF
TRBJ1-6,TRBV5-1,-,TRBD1,TGCGCCAGTACGATCGACAGGGATTCACCCCTCCACTTT,CASTIDRDSPLHF